This paragraph reports one T cell receptor (beta chain). What it binds is not known. The data were taken from a study of CXCR3-negative and CXCR3-positive naive CD8 T cells. This CDR3 is 13 amino acids long. The germline V gene has CDR1 SGHKS and CDR2 YYEKEE (reference sequence). The libraries of TRB cDNA were prepared using 5' RACE with UMI labels. TCRdb reanalyzed the 5' RACE reads, giving one entry per CDR3 protein sequence and no DNA. The specimen's table records 84,000 or so distinct CDR3 sequences. Study conclusions and caveats: Naive cells that were CXCR3-positive had more hydrophobic TRB CDR3s (compared with CXCR3-negative naive cells).

The chain employs TRBV5-5 and TRBJ2-7; absent DNA, TCRdb's TRBD2 call cannot be checked. The clonotype comes from a human donor in good health. Some clones in this sample may be carry-over from other donors' samples. The specimen sequenced was naive CXCR3+ CD8+ T cells from blood. As for subset: CD45RO-CCR7+CD27+CD95- naive CD8+ T cells expressing CXCR3 (TNR3+). The CDR3 region is CASSLLAGGEQYF. The full variable domain, with the rest looked up from reference TRBV5-5 and TRBJ2-7, is DAGVTQSPTHLIKTRGQQVTLRCSPISGHKSVSWYQQVLGQGPQFIFQYYEKEERGRGNFPDRFSARQFPNYSSELNVNALLLGDSALYLCASSLLAGGEQYFGPGTRLTVT.